This T cell receptor (beta chain) derives from a study of blood T cell repertoires in COVID-19. The table came from immunoSEQ multiplex PCR; TCRdb's copy has only in-frame clones and leaves some out. The table shows 200,000 to 250,000 clones, with 70% to 90% occurring only once. Input material: peripheral blood. The clonotype comes from a woman in her 50s with COVID-19, enrolled during active disease.

This CDR3 is CASSPTPQGKVSGEQFF. The CDR3 DNA follows: TGCGCCAGCAGCCCAACCCCGCAGGGAAAGGTTAGCGGTGAGCAGTTCTTC. This chain connects TRBV5-1 to TRBJ2-1; a possible D gene is TRBD2 (6 bases). This CDR3 region has 17 residues. Trimming shortened V by 4 bases and J by 9 bases, and 26 bases separated the two germline ends. CDR1 SGHRS and CDR2 YFSETQ come from the germline V gene.